In this sample, the clone carrying this T cell receptor (beta chain) turned up many times. The antigen is unknown. One entry per CDR3 protein results from TCRdb running MiXCR on the reads. The sample contains more than 500,000 distinct CDR3 sequences, about 15% of which appear only once. This sample was included in a study of T cell repertoires in cytomegalovirus infection. Looking at the study overall: It can be stated that public TCR beta signatures indicated CMV infection as well as a matching HLA type.

The V gene's germline CDR1 is LGHNT and CDR2 FRNRAP. The CDR3 runs 15 residues. V was pared by 1 base and J by 6 bases, with 15 bases between. General study findings and limits: Dominating the ex vivo response were HLA-C-restricted CMV-specific TCR beta clonotypes. Carriers of CMV plus the relevant HLA were identified by cumulative public TCR beta family frequency.

This clonotype was sampled from a human donor in good health (CMV status not recorded). Some clones in this sample may be carry-over from other donors' samples. Sequencing was performed on CD8+ T cells from PBMCs. This chain joins TRBV12-5 and TRBJ1-1; D remains unclear. Here the CDR3 reads CASGLASGPYPEAFF. The DNA of the CDR3 is TGTGCTAGTGGTTTGGCCTCCGGGCCCTACCCTGAAGCTTTCTTT.